The rows below give T cell receptor beta chains drawn from one sample of a study of T cells in Graves' hyperthyroidism and ophthalmopathy. Each CDR3 protein gets one entry after TCRdb re-called the multiplex PCR reads with MiXCR. The sample lists roughly 750,000 distinct CDR3 sequences, 16% occurring once. The sequencing input was blood. The receptors shown here come from a man aged 18 to 30 with Graves' hyperthyroidism. Both conserved end residues are part of each CDR3. A D gene is named only where the DNA matches it firmly. Some rows have no size entry. The others give once, few or many, or a class for an expanded clone.

TRBJ2-5 . many TRBV7-2 CASSLPGLQYF TGTGCCAGCAGCTTACCGGGATTACAGTACTTC
TRBJ1-2 TRBD1 . TRBV5-1 CASSRRSDRGYGYTF TGCGCCAGCAGCCGGCGATCCGACAGGGGCTATGGCTACACCTTC
TRBJ2-1 TRBD2 many TRBV5-1 CASSLWASGDNEQFF TGCGCCAGCAGCTTGTGGGCTAGCGGGGACAATGAGCAGTTCTTC
TRBJ1-1 . . TRBV28 CASSPGIGRGTEAFF TGTGCCAGCAGTCCCGGGATTGGAAGGGGCACTGAAGCTTTCTTT
TRBJ2-7 TRBD2 . TRBV20-1 CSAASGAGPNEQYF TGCAGTGCGGCCTCGGGAGCGGGGCCCAACGAGCAGTACTTC
TRBJ1-3 TRBD1 . TRBV18 CASSPGTGGPSGNTIYF TGTGCCAGCTCACCCGGGACAGGGGGCCCCTCTGGAAACACCATATATTTT
TRBJ2-3 . many TRBV28 CASSLLEDTQYF TGTGCCAGCAGTTTACTCGAGGATACGCAGTATTTT
TRBJ2-7 . many TRBV28 CASSLTLRDTEKQYF TGTGCCAGCAGTCTCACACTCCGGGACACAGAGAAGCAGTACTTC
TRBJ2-7 . few TRBV28 CASSLYREPPYEQYF TGTGCCAGCAGTTTATATCGGGAGCCGCCCTACGAGCAGTACTTC
TRBJ2-5 . . TRBV4-1 CASSQDAPENAETQYF TGCGCCAGCAGCCAAGATGCCCCTGAAAACGCAGAGACCCAGTACTTC
TRBJ1-1 . many TRBV12-3/TRBV12-4 CASSLLGFVNTEAFF TGTGCCAGCAGTTTGTTGGGGTTTGTGAACACTGAAGCTTTCTTT
TRBJ2-1 TRBD2 . TRBV19 CASSRLAAVNNEQLF TGTGCCAGTAGCCGACTAGCGGCCGTGAACAATGAGCAGCTCTTC